This T cell receptor beta chain stems from a study of T-cell reconstitution after alpha-beta-depleted transplantation in children. This clonotype has at least ten counts. The target antigen is unknown. Preparation of the TCRbeta library involved a method that used unique molecular identifiers. A single record per CDR3 protein comes from TCRdb applying MiXCR to the PCR reads. The data hold some 300,000 distinct CDR3 sequences, with about 9.5% observed a single time. Study-wide results and limits: Most T-cell counts and diversity one year after the transplant came from T cells that were newly produced. Some patients' high day-60 TCRbeta diversity was attributed to recipient cells surviving conditioning. The study reportedly traced alpha-beta T cells about two months after transplant to several hundred expanded graft clones.

Germline lookup yields CDR1 MNHEY and CDR2 SVGEGT. There are 13 residues in the CDR3. Trimming removed 6 bases from V and 0 bases from J, with 9 bases in between. The chain links TRBV6-2 or TRBV6-3 to TRBJ2-7; D gene uncertain. This clonotype was obtained from a boy under three years old with acute myeloid leukemia, due to receive a stem cell transplant. Material: PBMCs, obtained before TCRalphabeta/CD19-depleted stem cell transplant. The CDR3 nucleotides are TGTGCCAGCAGGGTTCTCGTCTCCTACGAGCAGTACTTC. As protein: CASRVLVSYEQYF.